Presented here are 21 T cell receptor beta chains from one specimen sequenced in a study of patients and donors after allogeneic stem cell transplantation. TCRdb reprocessed the RT-PCR reads via MiXCR and lists one record per CDR3 protein. This table holds roughly 960,000 distinct CDR3 sequences, more than 15% found once. The sample taken for sequencing was blood, either unsorted or a sorted T cell fraction (not recorded which). The receptors here all came from a human donor who was either an allogeneic HSCT recipient or a stem cell or donor lymphocyte infusion donor (not recorded which). It is not recorded whose cells these are; they may come from a transplant donor.

This clonotype was counted a few times. The CDR3 DNA reads as TGTGCCAGCAGCCCTGCTAGCGGGAGTGTCTACGAGCAGTACTTC. It translates to CASSPASGSVYEQYF. The rearrangement links TRBV7-7 to TRBJ2-7, with 10 nucleotides matching TRBD2. CDR3 length: 15 residues. Germline assignment: CDR1 SSHAT and CDR2 FNYEAQ (reference sequence). Losses at the gene ends were 5 bases for V and 3 bases for J; bases not matched to a gene: 7.

This clonotype was seen more than once but under ten times. The CDR3 spells CALKGEGLKTQYF. The CDR3 nucleotides are TGTGCCTTAAAGGGGGAGGGGTTAAAGACCCAGTACTTC. The rearrangement links TRBV30 to TRBJ2-5; perhaps TRBD2 as D (7 bases). The CDR3 runs 13 residues. V dropped 7 bases and J dropped 6 bases, with 18 bases sitting between them. CDR1 is GTSNPN and CDR2 is SVGIG in the germline V gene (reference sequence).

This chain joins TRBV20-1 and TRBJ2-5, with D hard to call. There are 15 residues in the CDR3. CDR1 and CDR2 from the germline V gene are DFQATT and SNEGSKA (reference sequence). V lost 7 bases and J 3 bases, leaving 21 bases between the germline ends. The CDR3 nucleotides read TGCAGTGTCCTCGGCAGGAGCTATGGAGAAGAGACCCAGTACTTC. It is translated as CSVLGRSYGEETQYF.

This clonotype was seen a handful of times. The gene calls are TRBV11-2 and TRBJ1-1, with D hard to call. This CDR3 contains 15 residues. CDR1 is SGHAT, CDR2 FQNNGV, per germline. The V end lost 2 bases, the J end lost 1 base, and 11 bases lay between the germline ends. The CDR3 bases are TGTGCCAGCAGCTTACTTAGGCAGGCGAACACTGAAGCTTTCTTT. Its protein is CASSLLRQANTEAFF.

The chain employs TRBV6-5 and TRBJ1-2; no clear D. The CDR3 spans 13 residues. Germline V gene data show CDR1 as MNHEY and CDR2 as SVGAGI. V lost 4 bases and J 4 bases, leaving 10 bases between the germline ends. In DNA form, the CDR3 reads TGTGCCAGCAGTTCGGACGACCTCTATGGCTACACCTTC. Its translation is CASSSDDLYGYTF.

This clonotype was seen a handful of times. The rearrangement links TRBV15 to TRBJ2-7; 8 positions agree with TRBD1. With V trimmed by 2 bases and J by 3 bases, 9 bases remained unmatched. The CDR3 runs 16 residues. Germline CDR1 and CDR2: LNHNV and YYDKDF (reference sequence). This CDR3 reads CATSRFRTGPFYEQYF. As DNA, the CDR3 is TGTGCCACCAGCAGATTCAGGACAGGGCCCTTCTACGAGCAGTACTTC.

There are a few counts of this clonotype. The chain joins TRBV20-1 to TRBJ2-5; D might be TRBD1 (8 bases). This CDR3 is 15 amino acids long. Germline V gives CDR1 DFQATT, CDR2 SNEGSKA (reference sequence). V shed 6 bases and J shed 5 bases, with 22 bases lying between them. CDR3 sequence reads: CSASSGTGRGETQYF. The CDR3 DNA is TGCAGTGCCTCAAGCGGGACAGGACGGGGTGAGACCCAGTACTTC.

This rearrangement joins TRBV18 to TRBJ1-1; D is possibly TRBD1 (6 bases). The length of the CDR3 is 17 residues. In germline, CDR1 is KGHSH, CDR2 LQKENI. The ends were cut back, 0 bases at V and 1 base at J, with 15 bases in the middle. The CDR3 DNA is TGTGCCAGCTCACCACCTGGTGTGGGGGCGAAGAACACTGAAGCTTTCTTT. It encodes CASSPPGVGAKNTEAFF. Complete variable domain (other parts from reference TRBV18 and TRBJ1-1): NAGVMQNPRHLVRRRGQEARLRCSPMKGHSHVYWYRQLPEEGLKFMVYLQKENIIDESGMPKERFSAEFPKEGPSILRIQQVVRGDSAAYFCASSPPGVGAKNTEAFFGQGTRLTVV.

This clonotype has at least ten counts. The CDR3 loop reads CAIILYNEQFF. For the CDR3, the DNA is TGTGCCATCATCTTGTACAATGAGCAGTTCTTC. V is TRBV10-3 and J is TRBJ2-1; D uncertain. The CDR3 contains 11 residues. V dropped 7 bases and J dropped 4 bases, with 5 bases sitting between them. The germline V gene encodes CDR1 ENHRY and CDR2 SYGVKD.

This chain connects TRBV7-2 to TRBJ2-7; 9 bases are shared with TRBD2. The ends lost 5 bases at V and 7 bases at J; junction bases unmatched: 12. CDR3 length: 15 amino acids. Germline assignment: CDR1 SGHTA and CDR2 FQGNSA. The chain's CDR3 is CASSGSGGSWEEQYF. CDR3 DNA: TGTGCCAGCAGCGGTAGCGGGGGCTCCTGGGAGGAGCAGTACTTC. Combining the CDR3 with reference TRBV7-2 and TRBJ2-7 gives the whole variable domain GAGVSQSPSNKVTEKGKDVELRCDPISGHTALYWYRQSLGQGLEFLIYFQGNSAPDKSGLPSDRFSAERTGGSVSTLTIQRTQQEDSAVYLCASSGSGGSWEEQYFGPGTRLTVT.

V and J are TRBV15 and TRBJ2-3; weak D call: TRBD1 (6 bases). Germline assignment: CDR1 LNHNV and CDR2 YYDKDF (reference sequence). The V and J ends lost 0 bases and 3 bases respectively, with 16 bases between them. The CDR3 totals 17 residues. DNA of the CDR3: TGTGCCACCAGCAGAGATCCAACAGGGTCAACGACAGATACGCAGTATTTT. Protein: CATSRDPTGSTTDTQYF.

This clonotype was seen a few times. The V call is TRBV5-1, the J call TRBJ2-1; D possibly uses TRBD1 or TRBD2 (5 bases each). The CDR3 length is 14 residues. V lost 4 bases to trimming and J lost 11 bases, with 19 bases between them. Germline V gene data show CDR1 as SGHRS and CDR2 as YFSETQ. The CDR3 spells CASSPRGSQGKQFF. The DNA of the CDR3 is TGCGCCAGCAGCCCGCGCGGGTCCCAGGGCAAGCAGTTCTTC.

This clonotype occurred a few times. The chain couples TRBV6-1 to TRBJ2-4; D unclear. CDR1 and CDR2 (germline): MNHNS, SASEGT. The CDR3 is 12 amino acids. CDR3: CASLSAKNIQYF. In DNA form, the CDR3 reads TGTGCTTCTCTATCGGCCAAAAACATTCAGTACTTC.

The table lists this clonotype with many counts. The chain joins TRBV7-9 to TRBJ2-1; 11 nucleotides agree with TRBD1. The CDR3 is 15 amino acids. V was clipped by 2 bases and J by 4 bases; unmatched bases: 1. The V gene's germline CDR1 is SEHNR and CDR2 FQNEAQ (reference sequence). The CDR3 is CASSLRDRGYNEQFF. CDR3 nucleotides: TGTGCCAGCAGCTTAAGGGACAGGGGGTACAATGAGCAGTTCTTC.

This chain links TRBV7-2 with TRBJ1-1, with D hard to call. Germline V gene lookup returns CDR1 SGHTA and CDR2 FQGNSA. The CDR3 covers 15 residues. Trimming took off 2 bases at V and 6 bases at J, with 16 bases between the two ends. The CDR3 coding sequence is TGTGCCAGCAGCTTATTTTGGTCGACAACACCTGAAGCTTTCTTT. Protein sequence: CASSLFWSTTPEAFF. The whole variable domain, filled in from reference TRBV7-2 and TRBJ1-1, reads GAGVSQSPSNKVTEKGKDVELRCDPISGHTALYWYRQSLGQGLEFLIYFQGNSAPDKSGLPSDRFSAERTGGSVSTLTIQRTQQEDSAVYLCASSLFWSTTPEAFFGQGTRLTVV.

The CDR3 loop reads CASSKETGGSGNTIYF. The CDR3 region has the DNA TGCGCCAGCAGCAAGGAGACAGGGGGCTCTGGAAACACCATATATTTT. This rearrangement joins TRBV5-1 to TRBJ1-3; the match to TRBD1 covers 9 bases. The CDR3 extends over 16 amino acids. With 4 bases clipped from V and 0 bases from J, the junction kept 5 bases outside the gene matches. Germline V gene lookup returns CDR1 SGHRS and CDR2 YFSETQ.

This clonotype has a handful of counts. This chain uses TRBV20-1 with TRBJ1-6, with D possibly being TRBD1 (5 bases). V was clipped by 2 bases and J by 6 bases, with 14 bases between them. Germline loops: CDR1 DFQATT, CDR2 SNEGSKA (reference sequence). This CDR3 is built from 15 residues. The CDR3 spells CSARISGTGNSPLHF. As DNA, the CDR3 is TGCAGTGCTAGAATTTCCGGGACCGGTAATTCACCCCTCCACTTT.

The V gene is TRBV27, the J gene TRBJ1-5; 7 bases fit TRBD1. V lost 3 bases to trimming and J lost 7 bases; unmatched junction nucleotides: 6. The CDR3 is 14 residues long. The V gene's germline CDR1 is MNHEY and CDR2 SMNVEV (reference sequence). The CDR3 sequence: CASSFQTGNQPQHF. The CDR3 nucleotides read TGTGCCAGCAGTTTTCAGACAGGGAACCAGCCCCAGCATTTT.

The V call is TRBV20-1, the J call TRBJ1-1; a possible D gene is TRBD1 (5 bases). Germline V gives CDR1 DFQATT, CDR2 SNEGSKA (reference sequence). CDR3 length: 14 residues. The ends were cut back, 1 base at V and 3 bases at J, with 12 bases in the middle. The CDR3 coding sequence is TGCAGTGCTAGAGTCCCGGGGCGCGACACTGAAGCTTTCTTT. Residues: CSARVPGRDTEAFF.

This clonotype was observed a handful of times. The rearrangement links TRBV5-6 to TRBJ2-3; no firm D call. Germline CDR1 reads SGHDT; CDR2 reads YYEEEE. Trimming left V 4 bases short and J 5 bases short, with 11 bases between. This CDR3 is 13 amino acids long. The CDR3 DNA reads as TGTGCCAGCAGCCGACCCCCAGGAGATACGCAGTATTTT. This gives the protein CASSRPPGDTQYF.

The gene calls are TRBV20-1 and TRBJ2-1; D may correspond to TRBD1 or TRBD2 (5 bases each). Per the germline V gene, CDR1 is DFQATT and CDR2 is SNEGSKA (reference sequence). The V and J ends lost 3 bases and 5 bases respectively, with 11 bases between them. The CDR3 contains 13 residues. Written as DNA, the CDR3 is TGCAGTGCTAGTCGGGGCGTAAACAATGAGCAGTTCTTC. This sequence encodes CSASRGVNNEQFF.